The clone carrying this TCR beta chain was seen a few times. Its antigen is not identified. The data stem from a study of blood T cells in healthy people across ages. General study points: Diversity was higher, and naive CD4+ cells more numerous, in long-lived donors than in aged donors. Estimated diversity that came from one million T cells was considered an underestimate.

A second roughly 6 to 11 cycle PCR used barcoded and J-beta primers. A template-switch adaptor containing 12 random nucleotides labeled each cDNA molecule. TCRdb reprocessed the 5' RACE reads via MiXCR and lists one record per CDR3 protein. This table holds under 800,000 distinct CDR3 sequences, more than 20% found once. Germline V CDR1 and CDR2: DFQATT, SNEGSKA (reference sequence). Trimming left V 2 bases short and J 4 bases short, with 18 bases between. There are 15 residues in the CDR3. The sequenced sample was blood. The sequence was collected from a man aged 70 or older in good health. This chain joins TRBV20-1 and TRBJ2-7, with TRBD1 as a possible D gene (5 bases). The CDR3 bases are TGCAGTGCTAGACAATCGATAGGGGATCTTTACGAGCAGTACTTC. It encodes CSARQSIGDLYEQYF.